Presented here are 3 T cell receptor beta chains from one specimen sequenced in a study of STAT5B mutations in CD4+ large granular lymphocyte leukemia. Generated by immunoSEQ multiplex PCR, the TCRdb table keeps only in-frame clones and is missing some. The table includes roughly 30,000 clones, under 85% detected once. Sequencing was carried out using CD4+ T cells from blood buffy coats. Source of these receptors: a human donor in good health.

The chain recombines TRBV18 with TRBJ1-1; D gene unclear. Trimming pared 1 base from V and 2 bases from J, leaving 14 bases between. The CDR3 contains 16 residues. The germline CDR1 and CDR2 sequences are KGHSH and LQKENI. The CDR3: CASSPQASQTNTEAFF. The CDR3 nucleotides are TGTGCCAGCTCACCACAGGCCAGTCAGACTAACACTGAAGCTTTCTTT.

The chain recombines TRBV7-8 with TRBJ1-3; no definite D call. CDR1 is SGHVS, CDR2 FQNEAQ, per germline. CDR3 length: 15 residues. V lost 5 bases and J 0 bases, leaving 11 bases between the germline ends. CDR3 in amino acids: CASSTFTGSGNTIYF. In nucleotides, the CDR3 is TGTGCCAGCAGCACCTTTACTGGCTCTGGAAACACCATATATTTT.

This chain uses TRBV4-3 with TRBJ2-3; TRBD2 aligns across 11 bases. This CDR3 is built from 17 residues. V lost 1 base to trimming and J lost 1 base; unmatched junction nucleotides: 4. Germline values: CDR1 LGHNA, CDR2 YSLEER. CDR3 sequence (DNA): TGCGCCAGCAGCCAAGGAACTAGCGGGGGACGCACAGATACGCAGTATTTT. It yields the protein CASSQGTSGGRTDTQYF.